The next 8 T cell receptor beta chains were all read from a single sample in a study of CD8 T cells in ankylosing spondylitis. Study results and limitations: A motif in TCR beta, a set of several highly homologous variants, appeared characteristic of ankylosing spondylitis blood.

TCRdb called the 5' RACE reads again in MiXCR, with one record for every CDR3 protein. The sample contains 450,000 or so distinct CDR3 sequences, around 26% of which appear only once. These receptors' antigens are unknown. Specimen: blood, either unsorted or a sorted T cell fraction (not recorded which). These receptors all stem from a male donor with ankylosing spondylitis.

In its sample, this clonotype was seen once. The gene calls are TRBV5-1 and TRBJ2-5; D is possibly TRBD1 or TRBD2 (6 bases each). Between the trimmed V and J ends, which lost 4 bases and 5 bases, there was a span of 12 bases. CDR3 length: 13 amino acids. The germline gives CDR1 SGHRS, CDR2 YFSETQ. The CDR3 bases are TGCGCCAGCAGCCTGGGGGGCCCCGAGACCCAGTACTTC. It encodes CASSLGGPETQYF.

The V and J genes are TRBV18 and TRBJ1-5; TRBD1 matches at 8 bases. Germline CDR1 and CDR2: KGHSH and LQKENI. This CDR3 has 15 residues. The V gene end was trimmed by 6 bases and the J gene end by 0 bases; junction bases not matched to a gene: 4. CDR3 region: CASSSDRASNQPQHF. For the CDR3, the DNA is TGTGCCAGCTCGTCGGACAGGGCTAGCAATCAGCCCCAGCATTTT.

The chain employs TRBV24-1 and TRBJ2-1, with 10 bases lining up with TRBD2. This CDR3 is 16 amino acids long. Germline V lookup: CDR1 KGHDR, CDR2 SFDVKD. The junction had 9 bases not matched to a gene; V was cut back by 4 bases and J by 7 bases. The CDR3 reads CATSEPTSGKRNEQFF. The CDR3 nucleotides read TGTGCCACCAGTGAGCCCACTAGCGGGAAAAGGAATGAGCAGTTCTTC.

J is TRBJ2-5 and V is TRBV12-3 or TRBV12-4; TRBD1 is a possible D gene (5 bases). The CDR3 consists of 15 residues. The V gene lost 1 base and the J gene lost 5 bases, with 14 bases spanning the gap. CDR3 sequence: CASSLVGAVRETQYF. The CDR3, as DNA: TGTGCCAGCAGTTTAGTAGGGGCGGTCCGGGAGACCCAGTACTTC.

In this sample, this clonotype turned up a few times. The CDR3 nucleotides read TGTGCCAGCAGTCCGCCCACTAACTATGGCTACACCTTC. It is translated as CASSPPTNYGYTF. This chain links TRBV12-3 or TRBV12-4 with TRBJ1-2; D gene unclear. The CDR3 has 13 residues. The ends were cut back, 5 bases at V and 0 bases at J, with 7 bases in the middle.

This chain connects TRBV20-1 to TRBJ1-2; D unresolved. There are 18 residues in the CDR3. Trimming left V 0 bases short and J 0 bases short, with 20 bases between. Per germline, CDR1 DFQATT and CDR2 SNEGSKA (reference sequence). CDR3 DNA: TGCAGTGCTAGAGATTATAGTCCGGGGAAGCGCTCTAACTATGGCTACACCTTC. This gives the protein CSARDYSPGKRSNYGYTF.

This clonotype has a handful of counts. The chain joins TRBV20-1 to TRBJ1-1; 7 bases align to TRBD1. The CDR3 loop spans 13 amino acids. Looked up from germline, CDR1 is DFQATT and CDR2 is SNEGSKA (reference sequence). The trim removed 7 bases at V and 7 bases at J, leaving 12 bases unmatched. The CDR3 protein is CSVDGRDSSEAFF. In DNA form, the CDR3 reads TGCAGTGTCGATGGCCGGGACAGCAGTGAAGCTTTCTTT.

The CDR3 DNA is TGCAGTGCTAGCCGGGACATAGCCAACAATGAGCAGTTCTTC. This gives the protein CSASRDIANNEQFF. V and J are TRBV20-1 and TRBJ2-1, with D possibly TRBD1 on 6 matching bases. The CDR3 spans 14 residues. V was clipped by 3 bases and J by 5 bases, with 14 bases between them. The germline gives CDR1 DFQATT, CDR2 SNEGSKA (reference sequence).